The 31 T cell receptor beta chains listed next were all sequenced from one sample in a study of human T cells and chemical hapten exposure (dated by TCRdb to the early 2020s). The intended sense of this specimen's time point label: patch test 3, about 24 weeks after DPC sensitization. Taken with the paper, the label for treatment or condition translates to: therapeutic diphenylcyclopropenone sensitization with weekly scalp DPC. The library was made by RACE. Sequenced on a NextSeq 500. TCRdb handled the public reads itself, with Q25 trimming in fastp and clone calling in MiXCR, and kept productive beta chains. Here each entry gathers all rows of one CDR3 protein and keeps the most common genes and DNA. The sample includes tens of thousands of distinct CDR3 sequences, with around 10% observed a single time. The leading ten clones occupy 1.4% of the sample. Sequencing used whole blood, obtained in connection with sensitization to the hapten diphenylcyclopropenone (DPC). The receptors originated from a woman in her forties or fifties with alopecia areata. Some clones in this sample may be carry-over from other donors' samples.

At least ten counts were recorded for this clonotype. The genes are TRBV4-2 and TRBJ1-1; D ambiguous. Trimming took 0 bases from V and 1 from J, leaving 15 bases between them. Germline CDR1 is LGHNA and CDR2 is YNFKEQ. The CDR3 sequence is 17 residues long. The CDR3 sequence is CASSQEVVGGRNTEAFF. The CDR3 DNA sequence: TGTGCCAGCAGCCAAGAGGTGGTAGGAGGGAGGAACACTGAAGCTTTCTTT.

This clonotype came up a few times. The gene calls are TRBV11-3 and TRBJ2-2; D call uncertain. The CDR3 covers 16 residues. The V and J ends lost 4 bases and 4 bases respectively, with 16 bases between them. Germline lookup yields CDR1 SGHNT and CDR2 YENEEA. CDR3 protein: CASSSERIEFTGELFF. The CDR3 DNA reads TGTGCCAGCAGCTCGGAGCGCATCGAGTTCACCGGGGAGCTGTTTTTT.

This chain connects TRBV7-2 to TRBJ2-5; 10 bases are shared with TRBD2. The junction had 10 bases not matched to a gene; V was cut back by 5 bases and J by 1 base. The CDR3 extends over 17 amino acids. The germline V gene encodes CDR1 SGHTA and CDR2 FQGNSA. The chain's CDR3 is CASSLASGGAGQETQYF. For the CDR3, the DNA is TGTGCCAGCAGCCTTGCGAGCGGGGGGGCCGGCCAAGAGACCCAGTACTTC. Full variable domain (rest looked up from reference TRBV7-2 and TRBJ2-5): GAGVSQSPSNKVTEKGKDVELRCDPISGHTALYWYRQSLGQGLEFLIYFQGNSAPDKSGLPSDRFSAERTGGSVSTLTIQRTQQEDSAVYLCASSLASGGAGQETQYFGPGTRLLVL.

This clonotype was detected many times. V is TRBV29-1 and J is TRBJ1-1, with D uncertain. Per the germline V gene, CDR1 is SQVTM and CDR2 is ANQGSEA. The CDR3 loop spans 13 amino acids. V was clipped by 3 bases and J by 4 bases, with 12 bases between them. The CDR3 DNA sequence: TGCAGCGTTGAGGTATCCAAGGGCACTGAAGCTTTCTTT. Translation gives CSVEVSKGTEAFF.

The rearrangement joins TRBV20-1 to TRBJ2-5; D is ambiguous. V was pared by 6 bases and J by 3 bases, with 5 bases between. Germline V gene lookup returns CDR1 DFQATT and CDR2 SNEGSKA (reference sequence). The CDR3 runs 10 residues. CDR3 in DNA: TGCAGTGCGAATAAAGAGACCCAGTACTTC. It codes for CSANKETQYF.

Comment on this clonotype: A much larger clone differs by one base, so this may be a read error. The V and J genes are TRBV7-9 and TRBJ2-3; tentatively, D is TRBD1 (6 bases). Germline V gene data show CDR1 as SEHNR and CDR2 as FQNEAQ (reference sequence). This CDR3 comprises 11 residues. The CDR3 here is CANSQGDTQYF. The CDR3 DNA sequence: TGTGCCAACAGCCAGGGGGATACGCAGTATTTT.

This clonotype has more than one count but fewer than ten. This rearrangement joins TRBV10-2 to TRBJ2-3; D gene unclear. Germline loops: CDR1 WSHSY, CDR2 SAAADI. V gave up 3 bases and J gave up 3 bases, with 10 bases separating them. The CDR3 consists of 14 residues. The CDR3 spells CASSEGAITDTQYF. The CDR3 nucleotides are TGCGCCAGCAGTGAAGGCGCAATAACAGATACGCAGTATTTT.

The CDR3 nucleotides are TGTGCCAGCAGTTACGGGCCGGGAAACATTCAGTACTTC. It translates to CASSYGPGNIQYF. This chain connects TRBV6-5 to TRBJ2-4; no firm D call. Germline V gives CDR1 MNHEY, CDR2 SVGAGI. V was cut by 2 bases and J by 6 bases, with 8 bases left in between. This CDR3 comprises 13 residues.

This clonotype came up a few times. The V gene is TRBV10-3, the J gene TRBJ2-3, with 10 bases that match TRBD1. Germline V gene data show CDR1 as ENHRY and CDR2 as SYGVKD. This CDR3 spans 17 amino acids. V dropped 10 bases and J dropped 0; count of bases not matched to a gene: 13. DNA for the CDR3: TGTGCCACCGTTAGATTCAGACAGGGGGCAAGCACAGATACGCAGTATTTT. Its protein product is CATVRFRQGASTDTQYF.

The sample holds a few counts of this clonotype. The chain carries TRBV19 and TRBJ1-5, with unresolved D. There are 14 residues in the CDR3. CDR1 is LNHDA and CDR2 is SQIVND in the germline V gene (reference sequence). With 4 bases removed from V and 0 bases from J, the gap between germline ends came to 7 bases. CDR3 in amino acids: CASSNSYSNQPQHF. The CDR3 nucleotides read TGTGCCAGTAGTAACAGCTATAGCAATCAGCCCCAGCATTTT.

This clonotype came up once. The gene calls are TRBV28 and TRBJ2-1, with 9 bases fitting TRBD2. The CDR3 is 14 residues long. Germline CDR1 reads MDHEN; CDR2 reads SYDVKM. The J segment lost 6 bases and the V segment lost 2 bases, leaving 2 bases of the junction unmatched. CDR3 nucleotide sequence: TGTGCCAGCAGTTTAGCGGGAGGGCTCAATGAGCAGTTCTTC. It is translated as CASSLAGGLNEQFF.

Only a few counts were recorded for this clonotype. The chain uses TRBV10-1 and TRBJ2-1; D is ambiguous. V was clipped by 0 bases and J by 7 bases, with 4 bases between them. Germline V gives CDR1 WNHNN, CDR2 SYGVQD (reference sequence). The CDR3 extends over 12 amino acids. This CDR3 is CASSESRNEQFF. The CDR3 coding sequence is TGCGCCAGCAGTGAGTCTCGAAATGAGCAGTTCTTC.

In its sample, this clonotype was seen many times. Here the CDR3 DNA reads TGTGCCAGCAGCTTAGTACGGGGGGGAGCCTACGAGCAGTACTTC. Translated, it gives CASSLVRGGAYEQYF. The chain couples TRBV7-9 to TRBJ2-7, with 8 bases lining up with TRBD2. The V gene's germline CDR1 is SEHNR and CDR2 FQNEAQ (reference sequence). CDR3 length: 15 amino acids. The V segment lost 1 base and the J segment 2 bases; nucleotides outside the gene matches: 4.

This clonotype was seen a handful of times. The V gene is TRBV24-1, the J gene TRBJ2-4; D unclear. This CDR3 comprises 12 residues. The germline V gene has CDR1 KGHDR and CDR2 SFDVKD. V lost 0 bases to trimming and J lost 9 bases, with 5 bases between them. The CDR3 region is CATSDLGTIQYF. CDR3 nucleotide sequence: TGTGCCACCAGTGATTTGGGAACCATTCAGTACTTC.

A few counts support this clonotype. CDR3 region: CSVGDGETQYF. For the CDR3, the DNA is TGCAGCGTGGGAGATGGAGAGACCCAGTACTTC. This chain connects TRBV29-1 to TRBJ2-5; D is possibly TRBD2 (5 bases). There are 11 residues in the CDR3. Trimming left V 6 bases short and J 4 bases short, with 9 bases between. In germline, CDR1 is SQVTM, CDR2 ANQGSEA.

In DNA, the CDR3 is TGTGCCAGCAGTTTCATGGGACTCCCCTACGAGCAGTACTTC. Translated: CASSFMGLPYEQYF. The chain links TRBV27 to TRBJ2-7; weak D call: TRBD2 (6 bases). V was shortened by 3 bases and J by 2 bases, with 11 bases between the two germline ends. In germline, CDR1 is MNHEY, CDR2 SMNVEV (reference sequence). The CDR3 covers 14 residues.

This clonotype was seen a few times. CDR3 in DNA: TGTGCCAGCAGTTGGACCGGACAGGACTATGGCTACACCTTC. Translation gives CASSWTGQDYGYTF. The chain employs TRBV12-3 or TRBV12-4 and TRBJ1-2, with 7 bases that match TRBD1. Trimming removed 4 bases from V and 3 bases from J; junction bases left unmatched: 5. CDR3 size: 14 residues.

The sample holds one count of this clonotype. V and J are TRBV29-1 and TRBJ1-2; D is uncertain. CDR3 length: 13 residues. The germline V and J ends were trimmed by 4 bases and 3 bases, with 12 bases remaining between them. Per germline, CDR1 SQVTM and CDR2 ANQGSEA. The chain's CDR3 is CSVVGYRDYGYTF. Here the CDR3 DNA reads TGCAGCGTTGTAGGGTATCGGGACTATGGCTACACCTTC.

J is TRBJ1-1 and V is TRBV5-5, with D unclear. Germline values: CDR1 SGHKS, CDR2 YYEKEE (reference sequence). The length of the CDR3 is 14 residues. V gave up 0 bases and J gave up 5 bases, with 11 bases separating them. CDR3 in amino acids: CASSLDLRGTEAFF. The CDR3 nucleotides are TGTGCCAGCAGCTTGGATCTTCGAGGGACTGAAGCTTTCTTT.

The chain recombines TRBV12-3 or TRBV12-4 with TRBJ2-1; D is uncertain. V was trimmed by 4 bases and J by 4 bases, leaving 5 bases between them. This CDR3 has 12 residues. The CDR3: CASSSRYNEQFF. CDR3 nucleotide sequence: TGTGCCAGCAGTTCCAGATACAATGAGCAGTTCTTC.

This clonotype was recorded a few times. This chain joins TRBV28 and TRBJ2-7; D remains ambiguous. Germline V gene data show CDR1 as MDHEN and CDR2 as SYDVKM. The V end was cut by 5 bases, the J end by 9 bases, with 26 bases between. The CDR3 contains 16 residues. The CDR3 region is CASSPLGPATPLGQYF. The CDR3 region has the DNA TGTGCCAGCAGTCCGCTCGGGCCAGCTACACCTTTGGGGCAGTACTTC. Complete variable domain (other parts from reference TRBV28 and TRBJ2-7): DVKVTQSSRYLVKRTGEKVFLECVQDMDHENMFWYRQDPGLGLRLIYFSYDVKMKEKGDIPEGYSVSREKKERFSLILESASTNQTSMYLCASSPLGPATPLGQYFGPGTRLTVT.

The chain carries TRBV28 and TRBJ2-7, with no clear D. There are 11 residues in the CDR3. The V gene's germline CDR1 is MDHEN and CDR2 SYDVKM. The germline V and J ends were trimmed by 4 bases and 4 bases, with 5 bases remaining between them. The CDR3 sequence: CASSSKYEQYF. The DNA for the CDR3 is TGTGCCAGCAGTTCGAAGTACGAGCAGTACTTC.

In this sample, this clonotype turned up a few times. The chain links TRBV28 to TRBJ2-5; a weak D match, TRBD1 (6 bases). The germline V and J ends were trimmed by 8 bases and 0 bases, with 10 bases remaining between them. Germline CDR1 reads MDHEN; CDR2 reads SYDVKM. The CDR3 is 13 amino acids. CDR3 loop: CASRDTDQETQYF. DNA of the CDR3: TGTGCCAGCCGGGACACGGACCAAGAGACCCAGTACTTC.

This clonotype was detected a few times. V is TRBV11-2 and J is TRBJ2-1, with D possibly TRBD1 on 5 matching bases. Trimming took off 1 base at V and 7 bases at J, with 17 bases between the two ends. The CDR3 spans 16 residues. CDR1 and CDR2 (germline): SGHAT, FQNNGV. Here the CDR3 reads CASSLVGAGLQNEQFF. CDR3 in DNA: TGTGCCAGCAGCTTAGTAGGGGCAGGGCTTCAAAATGAGCAGTTCTTC.

In this sample, this clonotype turned up a few times. The chain is built from TRBV28 and TRBJ2-5; D not resolved. Germline CDR1 is MDHEN and CDR2 is SYDVKM. Between the trimmed V and J ends, which lost 3 bases and 3 bases, there was a span of 17 bases. The CDR3 runs 16 residues. This CDR3 is CASSLDPQQVKETQYF. CDR3 nucleotides: TGTGCCAGCAGTTTGGACCCCCAGCAGGTGAAAGAGACCCAGTACTTC.

This clonotype was counted only a few times. The gene calls are TRBV12-3 or TRBV12-4 and TRBJ2-6; D is perhaps TRBD2 (7 bases). V shed 5 bases and J shed 4 bases, with 9 bases lying between them. The CDR3 is 14 amino acids. CDR3 loop: CASSRGAGANVLTF. The CDR3 DNA follows: TGTGCCAGCAGTCGGGGGGCCGGGGCCAACGTCCTGACTTTC.

V is TRBV11-1 and J is TRBJ2-1; the D gene is possibly TRBD2 (5 bases). Germline CDR1 reads SGHAT; CDR2 reads FQDESV (reference sequence). V lost 5 bases, J lost 0 bases, and 11 bases lay in between. This CDR3 contains 15 residues. The CDR3 protein is CASSRSGRSYNEQFF. CDR3 DNA sequence: TGTGCCAGCAGCCGAAGCGGCCGCTCCTACAATGAGCAGTTCTTC.

This clonotype was counted many times. The chain couples TRBV6-1 to TRBJ2-5, with D perhaps matching TRBD1 or TRBD2 (5 bases each). There are 17 residues in the CDR3. Trimming removed 0 bases at V and 1 base at J, with 15 bases between. Germline CDR1 MNHNS, CDR2 SASEGT. The CDR3 spells CASSEALLGESQETQYF. The CDR3 region has the DNA TGTGCCAGCAGTGAAGCGCTTTTAGGGGAGTCCCAAGAGACCCAGTACTTC.

There are a few counts of this clonotype. This rearrangement joins TRBV12-3 or TRBV12-4 to TRBJ2-7; D is unresolved. The V and J ends lost 6 bases and 7 bases respectively, with 10 bases between them. CDR3 length: 11 residues. This CDR3 is CASSRAREQYF. CDR3 in DNA: TGTGCCAGCAGCCGAGCAAGGGAGCAGTACTTC.

This clonotype showed up many times. The chain is built from TRBV28 and TRBJ2-7, with D tentatively TRBD1 (7 bases). V lost 8 bases and J 0 bases, leaving 11 bases between the germline ends. The CDR3 consists of 13 residues. CDR1 and CDR2 from the germline V gene are MDHEN and SYDVKM. Here the CDR3 reads CASWRGLSYEQYF. The CDR3 DNA follows: TGTGCCAGCTGGAGGGGGCTCTCCTACGAGCAGTACTTC. Based on the CDR3 plus reference TRBV28 and TRBJ2-7, the full variable domain is DVKVTQSSRYLVKRTGEKVFLECVQDMDHENMFWYRQDPGLGLRLIYFSYDVKMKEKGDIPEGYSVSREKKERFSLILESASTNQTSMYLCASWRGLSYEQYFGPGTRLTVT.

CDR3 sequence reads: CASSRDSMSTEAFF. CDR3 nucleotides: TGTGCCAGCAGCCGGGACAGCATGAGCACTGAAGCTTTCTTT. The chain is built from TRBV6-5 and TRBJ1-1, with 7 bases matching TRBD1. The CDR3 has 14 residues. V shed 6 bases, J shed 4 bases, and the junction held 8 bases outside the gene matches. Germline lookup yields CDR1 MNHEY and CDR2 SVGAGI.